This TCR beta chain is from a study of blood T cells in healthy people across ages. Extractions gave at least 6 micrograms of total RNA per sample. This clonotype has just a few counts. Alongside a J-beta primer mix, a sample-barcoded 5' primer served in a second PCR lasting about 6 to 12 cycles. TCRdb processed the 5' RACE reads anew with MiXCR; each CDR3 protein has one entry. In the table there are about 570,000 distinct CDR3 sequences, 25% to 30% of which are singletons. Sequenced: blood. The sequence was collected from a woman between 65 and 79 years old in good health.

The CDR3 region is CASSPGIHEQFF. The CDR3 DNA follows: TGTGCCAGCAGCCCAGGGATTCATGAGCAGTTCTTC. The chain combines TRBV7-9 with TRBJ2-1; possible D gene TRBD1, 5 bases. Germline V gene sequence: CDR1 SEHNR, CDR2 FQNEAQ (reference sequence). V lost 5 bases, J lost 8 bases, and 10 bases lay in between. This CDR3 is built from 12 residues.